The clone carrying this T cell receptor beta chain was seen at least ten times. Time point indicated: sample taken at primary tumor resection. J gave up 5 bases and V 6 bases, and 13 bases lay outside the gene matches. The CDR3 has 18 residues. The germline V gene has CDR1 SNHLY and CDR2 FYNNEI. These data originate in a study of spatial heterogeneity in lung cancer. A single record per CDR3 protein comes from TCRdb applying MiXCR to the 5' RACE reads. The table records just under 95,000 distinct CDR3 sequences, approximately 12% of them present only once. This material consisted of PBMCs, taken at surgery. The receptor was isolated from a male donor with early-stage non-small cell lung cancer. The chain joins TRBV2 to TRBJ2-1, with 13 bases identical to TRBD2. In DNA form, the CDR3 reads TGTGCCAGCAGATTTTGGACTAGCGGGAGCCTGGGGAACAATGAGCAGTTCTTC. Residues: CASRFWTSGSLGNNEQFF.